The 6 T cell receptor beta chains listed next were all sequenced from one sample in a study of T-cell reconstitution after alpha-beta-depleted transplantation in children. As it was prepared, the TCRbeta library received unique molecular identifiers. MiXCR was run by TCRdb on the PCR reads, yielding one entry per CDR3 protein. The data contain about 640,000 distinct CDR3 sequences, 16% of them singletons. The sample here was PBMCs from the stem cell graft donor, taken from the stem cell graft. The source of these receptors is a human donor who donated a stem cell graft to a child with acute myeloid leukemia.

In its sample, this clonotype was seen a few times. The CDR3 sequence is CASSLVGGTSSPLHF. In nucleotides, the CDR3 is TGTGCCAGCAGCTTAGTAGGCGGGACTTCTTCACCCCTCCACTTT. The J gene is TRBJ1-6, the V gene TRBV7-8, with a possible D match to TRBD1 (5 bases). This CDR3 is built from 15 residues. The ends were cut back, 1 base at V and 9 bases at J, with 13 bases in the middle. Germline values: CDR1 SGHVS, CDR2 FQNEAQ.

This clonotype came up a few times. This chain links TRBV7-6 with TRBJ2-2; either TRBD1 or TRBD2 may fit D (5 bases each). Trimming stripped 3 bases from V and 1 base from J, with 18 bases between. This CDR3 has 18 amino acids. CDR1 and CDR2 from the germline V gene are SGHVS and FNYEAQ. CDR3 coding DNA: TGTGCCAGCAGCTTCGGCGGATCCGGGGCCCTGAACACCGGGGAGCTGTTTTTT. Protein: CASSFGGSGALNTGELFF.

About this clonotype itself: Possible read error: a much larger clone is one base away. The CDR3 nucleotides are TGCAGTGCTAGAACGACAGCGAGGGTAAGCCCTGAAGCTTTCTTT. This translates into CSARTTARVSPEAFF. The gene calls are TRBV20-1 and TRBJ1-1; D might be TRBD1 (5 bases). Trimming removed 2 bases from V and 6 bases from J, with 19 bases in between. The V gene's germline CDR1 is DFQATT and CDR2 SNEGSKA (reference sequence). This CDR3 region has 15 residues.

On this clonotype itself: It may be a read error: a sequence one base away is much more abundant. The genes are TRBV29-1 and TRBJ2-6; no definite D call. Trimming removed 2 bases at V and 0 bases at J, with 2 bases between. CDR1 and CDR2 (germline): SQVTM, ANQGSEA. The CDR3 spans 13 residues. CDR3 coding DNA: TGCAGCGTTGAAATCTCTGGGGCCAACGTCCTGACTTTC. It codes for CSVEISGANVLTF.

This clonotype was counted only a few times. The chain joins TRBV5-8 to TRBJ2-2; 9 bases line up with TRBD2. J was trimmed by 10 bases and V by 3 bases; bases with no gene match: 13. CDR1 and CDR2 (germline): SGHTS, YDEGEE. This CDR3 spans 16 amino acids. The CDR3 sequence is CASSSERGALEAELFF. The DNA for the CDR3 is TGTGCCAGCAGCTCGGAGCGGGGGGCCCTAGAAGCGGAGCTGTTTTTT. The full variable domain, with the rest looked up from reference TRBV5-8 and TRBJ2-2, is EAGVTQSPTHLIKTRGQQATLRCSPISGHTSVYWYQQALGLGLQFLLWYDEGEERNRGNFPPRFSGRQFPNYSSELNVNALELEDSALYLCASSSERGALEAELFFGEGSRLTVL.

This clonotype was detected ten times or more. This chain joins TRBV6-5 and TRBJ2-1, with D possibly called TRBD1 or TRBD2 (6 bases each). Germline V gene lookup returns CDR1 MNHEY and CDR2 SVGAGI. This CDR3 has 13 residues. V was pared by 2 bases and J by 6 bases, with 8 bases between. The CDR3 sequence is CASSYEGGNEQFF. The CDR3 bases are TGTGCCAGCAGTTACGAGGGGGGCAATGAGCAGTTCTTC.